This T cell receptor beta chain was observed in a study of regulatory T cells in long-lasting Graves disease. Study-wide background: Graves' cases, newly diagnosed, had used antithyroid drugs under 3 months.

CDR1 is SGHAT, CDR2 FQDESV, per germline (reference sequence). V was cut by 5 bases and J by 5 bases, with 10 bases left in between. The CDR3 runs to 13 residues. HTBI primers from iRepertoire and Arm-PCR of CDR3 regions yielded the TCR beta libraries. TCRdb fed the multiplex PCR reads into MiXCR, producing one record per CDR3 protein. The data show about 240,000 distinct CDR3 sequences, 20% to 25% seen once. This clonotype was recorded many times. Noted time point: newly diagnosed GD, antithyroid drugs for less than 3 months. Isolated PBMC RNA provided the starting material for the TCR library. The chain carries TRBV11-1 and TRBJ2-1; no firm D call. The sequenced sample was peripheral blood mononuclear cells (PBMCs), obtained at new diagnosis, from a patient treated with antithyroid drugs. This clonotype was obtained from a female donor with Graves disease. CDR3 in DNA: TGTGCCAGCAGCCCCACTACACACAATGAGCAGTTCTTC. Translating it yields CASSPTTHNEQFF.